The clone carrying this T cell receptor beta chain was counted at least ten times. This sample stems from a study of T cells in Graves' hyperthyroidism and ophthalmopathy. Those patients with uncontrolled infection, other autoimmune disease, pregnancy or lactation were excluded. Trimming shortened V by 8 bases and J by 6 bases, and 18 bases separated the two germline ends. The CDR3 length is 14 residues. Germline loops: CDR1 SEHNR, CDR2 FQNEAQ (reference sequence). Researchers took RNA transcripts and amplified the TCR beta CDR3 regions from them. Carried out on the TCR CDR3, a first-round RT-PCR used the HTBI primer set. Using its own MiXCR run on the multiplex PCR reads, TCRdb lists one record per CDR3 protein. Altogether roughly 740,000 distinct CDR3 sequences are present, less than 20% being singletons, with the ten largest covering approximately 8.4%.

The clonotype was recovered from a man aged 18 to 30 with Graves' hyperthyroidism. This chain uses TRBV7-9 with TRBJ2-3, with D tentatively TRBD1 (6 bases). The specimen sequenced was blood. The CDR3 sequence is CASELRGFGDTQYF. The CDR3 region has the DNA TGTGCCAGCGAGCTGAGGGGGTTTGGGGATACGCAGTATTTT.